A single sample gave rise to the 27 T cell receptor beta chains below, sequenced in a study of T cell responses to AZD1222 COVID-19 vaccine. Sequenced by immunoSEQ multiplex PCR; TCRdb stores in-frame clones only, minus some. This sample carries around 150,000 clones, approximately 89% of them seen once, and the ten largest clones take approximately 1.2%. Sequences were derived from peripheral blood, sampled 28 days after the second AZD1222 dose. These receptors were collected from an adult who received the AZD1222 COVID-19 vaccine.

The J gene is TRBJ1-5, the V gene TRBV15; no clear D gene. This CDR3 spans 13 amino acids. Germline V gene data show CDR1 as LNHNV and CDR2 as YYDKDF (reference sequence). Trimming pared 0 bases from V and 7 bases from J, leaving 7 bases between. CDR3 nucleotide sequence: TGTGCCACCAGCAGAGATACGGAGCAGCCCCAGCATTTT. Its protein product is CATSRDTEQPQHF.

The chain links TRBV5-1 to TRBJ2-3; D call uncertain. V was pared by 4 bases and J by 2 bases, with 17 bases between. This CDR3 is built from 16 residues. Germline-derived CDR1 and CDR2 are SGHRS and YFSETQ. The CDR3 reads CASSPPSGATTDTQYF. In DNA, the CDR3 is TGCGCCAGCAGCCCGCCTAGTGGTGCAACCACAGATACGCAGTATTTT.

The chain combines TRBV6-7 with TRBJ2-1, with D unresolved. TRBV6-7 is sorted into the ORF group, with uncertain function. CDR3 size: 13 residues. Trimming took 2 bases from V and 7 from J, leaving 9 bases between them. The CDR3 region is CASSYIGVNEQFF. In nucleotides, the CDR3 is TGTGCCAGCAGTTACATAGGAGTGAATGAGCAGTTCTTC.

This chain connects TRBV5-1 to TRBJ2-5, with 9 bases that match TRBD1. This CDR3 has 14 amino acids. V gave up 4 bases and J gave up 5 bases; unmatched junction bases: 6. Germline V gene sequence: CDR1 SGHRS, CDR2 YFSETQ. CDR3 nucleotide sequence: TGCGCCAGCAGCAACAGGGGGCACTTGGAGACCCAGTACTTC. Translated, it gives CASSNRGHLETQYF.

The rearrangement uses TRBV12-5 and TRBJ2-7, with 7 nucleotides matching TRBD2. V was clipped by 7 bases and J by 6 bases; unmatched bases: 15. Per the germline V gene, CDR1 is LGHNT and CDR2 is FRNRAP. The CDR3 loop spans 15 amino acids. CDR3 protein: CASAATGASGFEQYF. For the CDR3, the DNA is TGTGCTAGTGCCGCTACCGGGGCTAGCGGCTTCGAGCAGTACTTC.

Comment on this clone: Other DNA sequences within the sample encode an identical CDR3. CDR3 region: CASSPMYQETQYF. The CDR3 bases are TGTGCCAGCAGCCCGATGTACCAAGAGACCCAGTACTTC. V and J are TRBV9 and TRBJ2-5; D is unresolved. There are 13 residues in the CDR3. Germline V gives CDR1 SGDLS, CDR2 YYNGEE. Trimming pared 4 bases from V and 0 bases from J, leaving 7 bases between.

The V call is TRBV27, the J call TRBJ1-1; the D gene is possibly TRBD1 (5 bases). Germline CDR1 MNHEY, CDR2 SMNVEV (reference sequence). The CDR3 totals 13 residues. V was cut by 5 bases and J by 5 bases, with 12 bases left in between. Written as DNA, the CDR3 is TGTGCCAGCAGTCCAAAGACAGCTACTGAAGCTTTCTTT. This gives the protein CASSPKTATEAFF.

The rearrangement joins TRBV11-2 to TRBJ2-5; 7 bases map to TRBD2. The CDR3 contains 14 residues. The junction had 4 bases not matched to a gene; V was cut back by 1 base and J by 5 bases. Germline CDR1 SGHAT, CDR2 FQNNGV. In DNA, the CDR3 is TGTGCCAGCAGCTTAGTGACTAGCCCGGAGACCCAGTACTTC. The encoded protein is CASSLVTSPETQYF.

The rearrangement joins TRBV7-9 to TRBJ2-1; possible D gene TRBD2, 5 bases. V lost 8 bases, J lost 1 base, and 12 bases lay in between. CDR3 size: 14 residues. In germline, CDR1 is SEHNR, CDR2 FQNEAQ (reference sequence). The CDR3 sequence is CASPSAESYNEQFF. The CDR3 coding sequence is TGTGCCAGCCCCTCAGCGGAATCCTACAATGAGCAGTTCTTC.

The CDR3 loop is CASSPDRDGANVLTF. The CDR3 DNA reads TGCGCCAGCAGTCCGGACAGGGATGGGGCCAACGTCCTGACTTTC. V usage is TRBV10-2 and J usage is TRBJ2-6; TRBD1 agrees at 8 bases. Trimming at V came to 5 bases and at J to 3 bases, leaving 3 bases not matched to a gene. CDR3 length: 15 residues. CDR1 and CDR2 from the germline V gene are WSHSY and SAAADI.

This chain links TRBV2 with TRBJ2-4, with D possibly matching TRBD1 (6 bases). V lost 7 bases, J lost 0 bases, and 19 bases lay in between. The CDR3 consists of 17 residues. Germline CDR1 and CDR2: SNHLY and FYNNEI. CDR3 amino acids: CASTARIDRIAKNIQYF. CDR3 in DNA: TGTGCCAGCACTGCGCGGATAGACAGGATAGCCAAAAACATTCAGTACTTC.

CDR3 region: CASSLVPGSYEQYF. The CDR3 DNA is TGTGCCAGCAGCTTGGTACCTGGCTCCTACGAGCAGTACTTC. The rearrangement joins TRBV7-3 to TRBJ2-7; D ambiguous. The CDR3 has 14 amino acids. The V gene lost 3 bases and the J gene lost 0 bases, with 9 bases spanning the gap. Germline assignment: CDR1 SGHTA and CDR2 FQGTGA.

The chain is built from TRBV5-1 and TRBJ2-1; 12 bases map to TRBD2. Germline values: CDR1 SGHRS, CDR2 YFSETQ. V shed 4 bases and J 8 bases; nucleotides not matched to a gene: 7. The CDR3 totals 15 residues. This CDR3 is CASSLTSGSVHEQFF. In DNA, the CDR3 is TGCGCCAGCAGCCTGACTAGCGGGAGTGTCCATGAGCAGTTCTTC. Full variable domain (missing parts from reference TRBV5-1 and TRBJ2-1): KAGVTQTPRYLIKTRGQQVTLSCSPISGHRSVSWYQQTPGQGLQFLFEYFSETQRNKGNFPGRFSGRQFSNSRSEMNVSTLELGDSALYLCASSLTSGSVHEQFFGPGTRLTVL.

In its sample, this clone was seen once. This chain connects TRBV5-1 to TRBJ1-1, with D perhaps matching TRBD1 (5 bases). Germline assignment: CDR1 SGHRS and CDR2 YFSETQ. Trimming cost V 0 bases and J 1 base, with 10 bases left between them. The CDR3 sequence is 15 residues long. The CDR3 region has the DNA TGCGCCAGCAGCTTGGTTGAGGGGCGGAACACTGAAGCTTTCTTT. Translation gives CASSLVEGRNTEAFF.

The chain carries TRBV18 and TRBJ1-1, with 11 positions matching TRBD1. The V gene end was trimmed by 1 base and the J gene end by 8 bases; junction bases not matched to a gene: 3. The CDR3 spans 14 residues. CDR1 KGHSH and CDR2 LQKENI come from the germline V gene. CDR3 sequence: CASSPQDRGLEAFF. The DNA for the CDR3 is TGTGCCAGCTCACCACAGGACAGGGGGCTGGAAGCTTTCTTT.

The chain is built from TRBV19 and TRBJ2-2, with 11 positions matching TRBD1. This CDR3 contains 15 residues. V gave up 8 bases and J gave up 5 bases; unmatched junction bases: 7. Germline V gene lookup returns CDR1 LNHDA and CDR2 SQIVND (reference sequence). The CDR3 is CASSDRGQYTGELFF. The CDR3 nucleotides read TGTGCCAGTTCGGACAGGGGGCAATATACCGGGGAGCTGTTTTTT. Together with reference TRBV19 and TRBJ2-2, the CDR3 gives the full variable domain: DGGITQSPKYLFRKEGQNVTLSCEQNLNHDAMYWYRQDPGQGLRLIYYSQIVNDFQKGDIAEGYSVSREKKESFPLTVTSAQKNPTAFYLCASSDRGQYTGELFFGEGSRLTVL.

The chain is built from TRBV7-9 and TRBJ2-6; a possible D gene is TRBD2 (5 bases). V was cut by 5 bases and J by 0 bases, with 11 bases left in between. The CDR3 is made up of 16 amino acids. Germline CDR1 is SEHNR and CDR2 is FQNEAQ (reference sequence). The CDR3 DNA sequence: TGTGCCAGCAGCCCCACGGGGTTCTCTGGGGCCAACGTCCTGACTTTC. Amino acid sequence: CASSPTGFSGANVLTF.

The gene calls are TRBV11-3 and TRBJ2-7, with D perhaps being TRBD1 or TRBD2 (5 bases each). Germline values: CDR1 SGHNT, CDR2 YENEEA. V lost 1 base to trimming and J lost 6 bases, with 10 bases between them. There are 13 residues in the CDR3. The CDR3 nucleotides read TGTGCCAGCAGCTTAGGCCCGGGGACCGAGCAGTACTTC. This sequence encodes CASSLGPGTEQYF.

The chain recombines TRBV10-3 with TRBJ2-7, with TRBD2 matching 8 bases. From germline, CDR1 is ENHRY and CDR2 SYGVKD. Trimming took 6 bases from V and 2 from J; bases not matched to a gene: 15. The CDR3 has 17 amino acids. The chain's CDR3 is CAIRYSGTSLGAYEQYF. CDR3 DNA: TGTGCCATCAGATACTCCGGGACTAGTCTGGGCGCCTACGAGCAGTACTTC.

The chain carries TRBV25-1 and TRBJ1-6; possible D gene TRBD1, 5 bases. The CDR3 is 18 residues long. V was pared by 4 bases and J by 0 bases, with 16 bases between. Germline CDR1 and CDR2: MGHDK and SYGVNS. The CDR3 loop reads CASSGPGGGSSYNSPLHF. DNA for the CDR3: TGTGCCAGCAGTGGCCCCGGGGGGGGGAGCTCCTATAATTCACCCCTCCACTTT.

The count of this clone is one. The chain couples TRBV5-6 to TRBJ1-2; unclear D gene. Germline V gene data show CDR1 as SGHDT and CDR2 as YYEEEE. The CDR3 runs 14 residues. V was trimmed by 0 bases and J by 8 bases, leaving 14 bases between them. The CDR3 coding sequence is TGTGCCAGCAGCTTGGAGGGATCTCCCCAAGGCTACACCTTC. This encodes CASSLEGSPQGYTF.

The chain joins TRBV6-6 to TRBJ1-2; D is undetermined. This CDR3 region has 11 residues. CDR1 MNHNY and CDR2 SVGAGI come from the germline V gene (reference sequence). V was clipped by 4 bases and J by 5 bases, with 5 bases between them. This CDR3 is CASSSTYGYTF. CDR3 nucleotides: TGTGCCAGCAGTTCCACGTATGGCTACACCTTC.

The chain combines TRBV7-2 with TRBJ2-1, with 7 positions matching TRBD2. With V trimmed by 0 bases and J by 5 bases, 4 bases remained unmatched. The germline gives CDR1 SGHTA, CDR2 FQGNSA. The CDR3 spans 15 residues. CDR3 sequence: CASSLAWEGHNEQFF. In DNA, the CDR3 is TGTGCCAGCAGCTTAGCGTGGGAGGGCCACAATGAGCAGTTCTTC. Full variable domain (missing parts from reference TRBV7-2 and TRBJ2-1): GAGVSQSPSNKVTEKGKDVELRCDPISGHTALYWYRQSLGQGLEFLIYFQGNSAPDKSGLPSDRFSAERTGGSVSTLTIQRTQQEDSAVYLCASSLAWEGHNEQFFGPGTRLTVL.

CDR3 protein: CASGLVIGGQGNQPQHF. CDR3 nucleotides: TGTGCTAGTGGTTTGGTCATTGGGGGGCAAGGCAATCAGCCCCAGCATTTT. The chain couples TRBV12-5 to TRBJ1-5, with a possible D match to TRBD1 (6 bases). The germline V gene encodes CDR1 LGHNT and CDR2 FRNRAP. This CDR3 is built from 17 residues. The V gene lost 0 bases and the J gene lost 2 bases, with 14 bases spanning the gap.

CDR3 in amino acids: CATSTGRGLSGYTF. As DNA, the CDR3 is TGTGCCACCAGCACCGGCAGGGGTTTATCTGGCTACACCTTC. The chain employs TRBV15 and TRBJ1-2; TRBD1 might be the D (6 bases). The CDR3 covers 14 residues. Germline V lookup: CDR1 LNHNV, CDR2 YYDKDF (reference sequence). Trimming took off 4 bases at V and 7 bases at J, with 16 bases between the two ends.

The chain recombines TRBV15 with TRBJ1-5, with D unresolved. Per germline, CDR1 LNHNV and CDR2 YYDKDF (reference sequence). This CDR3 contains 14 residues. Trimming shortened V by 0 bases and J by 7 bases, and 10 bases separated the two germline ends. CDR3 region: CATSRDKSPQPQHF. The CDR3 DNA follows: TGTGCCACCAGCAGAGATAAAAGCCCCCAGCCCCAGCATTTT.

V is TRBV20-1 and J is TRBJ2-1; 7 bases agree with TRBD2. The ends lost 3 bases at V and 0 bases at J; junction bases unmatched: 14. The CDR3 is 18 amino acids. CDR1 is DFQATT, CDR2 SNEGSKA, per germline (reference sequence). CDR3 in amino acids: CSASPLRQAGPSYNEQFF. CDR3 sequence (DNA): TGCAGTGCTAGTCCCCTCAGGCAAGCGGGACCCTCCTACAATGAGCAGTTCTTC.